This TCR beta chain was recovered during a study of T cells in Graves' hyperthyroidism and ophthalmopathy. This CDR3 region has 16 residues. Trimming took 6 bases from V and 8 from J; bases not matched to a gene: 14. Germline V gives CDR1 SGHNT, CDR2 YENEEA. Amplification of TCR beta CDR3 regions used RNA as the template. When the TCR CDR3 underwent first-round RT-PCR, the HTBI primer set was used. TCRdb independently ran MiXCR on the multiplex PCR reads; one entry per CDR3 protein. The table shows approximately 870,000 distinct CDR3 sequences, with over 35% occurring only once. This TCR was sampled from a man between 18 and 35 years old with Graves' hyperthyroidism. Sequenced material: blood. The chain employs TRBV11-3 and TRBJ1-4, with 8 bases matching TRBD1. The CDR3 bases are TGTGCCAGCAGTTTTTCCGACAGGGGAGTATGGGAAAAACTGTTTTTT. It encodes CASSFSDRGVWEKLFF.